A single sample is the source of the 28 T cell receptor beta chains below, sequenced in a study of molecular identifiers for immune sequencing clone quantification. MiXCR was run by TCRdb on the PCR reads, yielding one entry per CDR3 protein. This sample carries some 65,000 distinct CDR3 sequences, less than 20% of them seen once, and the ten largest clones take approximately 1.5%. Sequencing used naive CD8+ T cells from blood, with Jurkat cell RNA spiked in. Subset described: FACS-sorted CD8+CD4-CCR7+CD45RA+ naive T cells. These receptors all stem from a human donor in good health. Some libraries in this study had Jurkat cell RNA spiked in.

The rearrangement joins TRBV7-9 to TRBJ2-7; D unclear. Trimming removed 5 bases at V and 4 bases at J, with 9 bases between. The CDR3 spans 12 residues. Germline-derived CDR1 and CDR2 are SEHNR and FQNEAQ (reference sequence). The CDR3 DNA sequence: TGTGCCAGCAGCCAAACTTCTTACGAGCAGTACTTC. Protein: CASSQTSYEQYF.

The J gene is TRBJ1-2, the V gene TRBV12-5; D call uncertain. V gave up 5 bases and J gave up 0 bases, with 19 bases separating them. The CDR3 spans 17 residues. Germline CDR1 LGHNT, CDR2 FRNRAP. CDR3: CASGLRSPYQSNYGYTF. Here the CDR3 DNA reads TGTGCTAGTGGTCTACGCTCGCCATACCAATCTAACTATGGCTACACCTTC. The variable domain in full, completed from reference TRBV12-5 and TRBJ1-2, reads DARVTQTPRHKVTEMGQEVTMRCQPILGHNTVFWYRQTMMQGLELLAYFRNRAPLDDSGMPKDRFSAEMPDATLATLKIQPSEPRDSAVYFCASGLRSPYQSNYGYTFGSGTRLTVV.

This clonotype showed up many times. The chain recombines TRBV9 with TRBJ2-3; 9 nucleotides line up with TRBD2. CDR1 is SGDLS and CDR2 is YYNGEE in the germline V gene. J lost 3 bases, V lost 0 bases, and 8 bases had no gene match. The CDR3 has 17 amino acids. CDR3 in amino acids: CASSVETSGSVTDTQYF. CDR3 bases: TGTGCCAGCAGCGTAGAAACTAGCGGGTCGGTGACAGATACGCAGTATTTT.

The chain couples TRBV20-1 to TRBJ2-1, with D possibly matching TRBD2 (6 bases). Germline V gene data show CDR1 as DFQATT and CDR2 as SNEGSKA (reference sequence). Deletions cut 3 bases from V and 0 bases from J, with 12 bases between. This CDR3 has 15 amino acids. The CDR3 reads CSASTRDSSYNEQFF. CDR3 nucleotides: TGCAGTGCTAGTACCCGGGACTCCTCCTACAATGAGCAGTTCTTC.

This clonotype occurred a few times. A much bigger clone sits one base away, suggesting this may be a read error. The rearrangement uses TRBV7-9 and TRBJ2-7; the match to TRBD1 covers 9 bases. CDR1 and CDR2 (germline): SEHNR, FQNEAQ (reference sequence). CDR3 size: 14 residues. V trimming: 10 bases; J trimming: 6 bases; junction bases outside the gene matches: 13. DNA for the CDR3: TGTGCCAACAGTCCGGACAGGGGCGGGGGCGAGCAGTACTTC. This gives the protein CANSPDRGGGEQYF.

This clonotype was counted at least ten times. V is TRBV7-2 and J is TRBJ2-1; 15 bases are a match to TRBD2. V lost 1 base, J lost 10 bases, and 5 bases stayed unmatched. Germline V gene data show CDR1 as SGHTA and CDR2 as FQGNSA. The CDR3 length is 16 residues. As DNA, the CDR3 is TGTGCCAGCAGCTTAGTTGGGACTAGCGGGAGGAACGAGCAGTTCTTC. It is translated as CASSLVGTSGRNEQFF.

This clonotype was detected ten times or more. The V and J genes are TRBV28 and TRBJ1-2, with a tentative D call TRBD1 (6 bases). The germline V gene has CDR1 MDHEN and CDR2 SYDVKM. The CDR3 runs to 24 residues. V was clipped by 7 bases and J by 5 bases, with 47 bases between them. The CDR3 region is CASTLIFGGLSLPTGFEDGYGYTF. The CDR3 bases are TGTGCCAGCACATTAATTTTTGGCGGTTTATCCCTCCCGACAGGATTTGAGGATGGGTATGGCTACACCTTC.

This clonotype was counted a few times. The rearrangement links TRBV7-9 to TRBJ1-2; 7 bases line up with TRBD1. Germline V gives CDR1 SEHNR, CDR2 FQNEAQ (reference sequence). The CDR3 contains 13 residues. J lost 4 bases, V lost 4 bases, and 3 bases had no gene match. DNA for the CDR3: TGTGCCAGCAGCTCCAGACAGGGCTATGGCTACACCTTC. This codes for CASSSRQGYGYTF.

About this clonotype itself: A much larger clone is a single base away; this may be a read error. The CDR3 loop reads CAGSLAVDREQYF. CDR3 sequence (DNA): TGTGCCGGCAGCCTGGCGGTTGATCGCGAGCAGTACTTC. The V and J genes are TRBV7-9 and TRBJ2-7; no definite D call. The CDR3 has 13 residues. CDR1 and CDR2 from the germline V gene are SEHNR and FQNEAQ (reference sequence).

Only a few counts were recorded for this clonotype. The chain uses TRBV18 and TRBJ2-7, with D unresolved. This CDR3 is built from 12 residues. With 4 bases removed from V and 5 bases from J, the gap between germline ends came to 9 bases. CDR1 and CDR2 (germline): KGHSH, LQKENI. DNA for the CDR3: TGTGCCAGCTCACTCGCTCCCGACGAGCAGTACTTC. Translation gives CASSLAPDEQYF.

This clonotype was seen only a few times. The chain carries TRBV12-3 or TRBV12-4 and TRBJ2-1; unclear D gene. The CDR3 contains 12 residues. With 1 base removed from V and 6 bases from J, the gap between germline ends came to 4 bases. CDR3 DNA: TGTGCCAGCAGTTTAGTGGGCAATGAGCAGTTCTTC. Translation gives CASSLVGNEQFF.

The CDR3 here is CASSLEGTSGTYEQYF. The CDR3 DNA reads TGTGCCAGCAGCTTAGAAGGGACTAGCGGAACCTACGAGCAGTACTTC. The chain is built from TRBV11-3 and TRBJ2-7; TRBD2 agrees at 11 bases. The CDR3 is made up of 16 amino acids. V trimming: 0 bases; J trimming: 2 bases; junction bases outside the gene matches: 3. Germline CDR1 is SGHNT and CDR2 is YENEEA.

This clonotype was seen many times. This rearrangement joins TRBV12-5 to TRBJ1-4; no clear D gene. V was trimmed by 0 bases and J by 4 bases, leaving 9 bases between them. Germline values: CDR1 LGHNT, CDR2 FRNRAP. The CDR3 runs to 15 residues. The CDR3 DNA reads TGTGCTAGTGGTTTGGTAACCCGGAGTAATGAAAAACTGTTTTTT. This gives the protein CASGLVTRSNEKLFF.

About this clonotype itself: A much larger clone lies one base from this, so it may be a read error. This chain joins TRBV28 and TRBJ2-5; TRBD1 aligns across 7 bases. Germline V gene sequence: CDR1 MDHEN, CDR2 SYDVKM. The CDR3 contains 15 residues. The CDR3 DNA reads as TGTGCCACCAGTTACCGGGACAGAAGAGAAGAGACCCAGTACTTC. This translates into CATSYRDRREETQYF.

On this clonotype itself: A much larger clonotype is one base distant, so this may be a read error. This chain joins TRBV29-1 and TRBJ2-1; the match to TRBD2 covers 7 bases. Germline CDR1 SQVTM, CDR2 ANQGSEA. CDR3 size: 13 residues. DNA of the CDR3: TGCAGCGCCCCGAGCGGGGAATGGAATGATCAGTTCTTC. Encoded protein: CSAPSGEWNDQFF.

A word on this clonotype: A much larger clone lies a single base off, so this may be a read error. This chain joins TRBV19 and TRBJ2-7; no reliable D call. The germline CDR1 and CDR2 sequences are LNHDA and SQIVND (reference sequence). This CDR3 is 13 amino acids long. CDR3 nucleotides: TGTGCCAGTGGTATAGGCCAATCCTACGAGCAGTACTTC. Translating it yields CASGIGQSYEQYF.

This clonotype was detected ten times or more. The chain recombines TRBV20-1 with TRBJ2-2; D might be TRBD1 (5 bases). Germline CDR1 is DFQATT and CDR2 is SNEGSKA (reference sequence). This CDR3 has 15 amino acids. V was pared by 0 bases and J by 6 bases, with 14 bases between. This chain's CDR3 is CSARDPSEGAGELFF. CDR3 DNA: TGCAGTGCTAGAGATCCGTCCGAAGGGGCCGGGGAGCTGTTTTTT.

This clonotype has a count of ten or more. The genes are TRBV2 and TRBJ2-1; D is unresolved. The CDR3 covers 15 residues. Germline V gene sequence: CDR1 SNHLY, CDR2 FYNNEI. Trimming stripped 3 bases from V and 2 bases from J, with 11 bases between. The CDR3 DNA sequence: TGTGCCAGCAGTGAGGGTCTACTCGCCTACAATGAGCAGTTCTTC. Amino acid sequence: CASSEGLLAYNEQFF.

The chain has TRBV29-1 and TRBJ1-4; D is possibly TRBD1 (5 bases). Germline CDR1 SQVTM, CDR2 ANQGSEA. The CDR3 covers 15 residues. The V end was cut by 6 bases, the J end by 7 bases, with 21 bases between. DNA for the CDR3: TGCAGCGTAGCCGTAATCAGAGGGGTTGGTGAAAAACTGTTTTTT. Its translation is CSVAVIRGVGEKLFF.

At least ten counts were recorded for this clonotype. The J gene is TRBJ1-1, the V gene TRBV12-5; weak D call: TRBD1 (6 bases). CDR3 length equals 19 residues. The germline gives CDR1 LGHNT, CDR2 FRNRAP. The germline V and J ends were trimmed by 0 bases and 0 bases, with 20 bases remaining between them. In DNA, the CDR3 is TGTGCTAGTGGTTTGGTACTTGGGGGGCCGGCGGGGTTGAACACTGAAGCTTTCTTT. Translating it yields CASGLVLGGPAGLNTEAFF.

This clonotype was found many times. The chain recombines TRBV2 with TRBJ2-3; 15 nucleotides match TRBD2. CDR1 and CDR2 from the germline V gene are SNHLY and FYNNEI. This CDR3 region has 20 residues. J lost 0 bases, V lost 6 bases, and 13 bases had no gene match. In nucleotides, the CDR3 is TGTGCCAGCAGAGATCACTGGACTAGCGGGAGGGCGGAGAGCACAGATACGCAGTATTTT. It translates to CASRDHWTSGRAESTDTQYF.

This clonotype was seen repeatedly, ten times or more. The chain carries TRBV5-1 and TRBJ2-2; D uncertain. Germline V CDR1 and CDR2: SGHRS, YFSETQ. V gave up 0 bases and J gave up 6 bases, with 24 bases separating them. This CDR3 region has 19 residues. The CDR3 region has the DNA TGCGCCAGCAGCTTGGAGCCCCCAGAATCGAGAACTGTAGCCGGGGAGCTGTTTTTT. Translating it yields CASSLEPPESRTVAGELFF.

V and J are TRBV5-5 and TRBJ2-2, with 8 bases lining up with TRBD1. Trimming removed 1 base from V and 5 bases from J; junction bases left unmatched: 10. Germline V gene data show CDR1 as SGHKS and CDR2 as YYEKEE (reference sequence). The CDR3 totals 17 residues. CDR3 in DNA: TGTGCCAGCAGCTTGCTCCCCCAACAGGGGGGAACCGGGGAGCTGTTTTTT. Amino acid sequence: CASSLLPQQGGTGELFF.

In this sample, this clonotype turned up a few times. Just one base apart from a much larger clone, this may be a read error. The CDR3 sequence is CASSGQVDTRYF. In DNA form, the CDR3 reads TGTGCCAGCAGTGGACAGGTCGATACGCGGTATTTT. The rearrangement joins TRBV27 to TRBJ2-3; 7 nucleotides match TRBD1. The CDR3 has 12 residues. Germline-derived CDR1 and CDR2 are MNHEY and SMNVEV (reference sequence).

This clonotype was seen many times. Written as DNA, the CDR3 is TGTGCCAGTAGCAGTTGGGGGGCTGAAGCTTTCTTT. This sequence encodes CASSSWGAEAFF. The chain joins TRBV27 to TRBJ1-1, with D tentatively TRBD1 (5 bases). The V and J ends lost 9 bases and 6 bases respectively, with 14 bases between them. Per germline, CDR1 MNHEY and CDR2 SMNVEV (reference sequence). CDR3 size: 12 residues.

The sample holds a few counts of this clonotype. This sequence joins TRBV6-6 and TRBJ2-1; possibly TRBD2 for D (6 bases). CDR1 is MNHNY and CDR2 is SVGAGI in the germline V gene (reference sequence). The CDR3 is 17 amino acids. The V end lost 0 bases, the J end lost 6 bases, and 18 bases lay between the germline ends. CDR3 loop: CASSYSVRLATCNEQFF. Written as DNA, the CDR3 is TGTGCCAGCAGTTACTCGGTCAGGCTAGCGACGTGCAATGAGCAGTTCTTC.

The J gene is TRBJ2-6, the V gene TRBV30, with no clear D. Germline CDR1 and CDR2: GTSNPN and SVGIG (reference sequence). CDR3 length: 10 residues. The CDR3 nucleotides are TGTGGCTCTGGGGCCAACGTCCTGACTTTC. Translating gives CGSGANVLTF. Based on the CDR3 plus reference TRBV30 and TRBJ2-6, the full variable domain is SQTIHQWPATLVQPVGSPLSLECTVEGTSNPNLYWYRQAAGRGLQLLFYSVGIGQISSEVPQNLSASRPQDRQFILSSKKLLLSDSGFYLCGSGANVLTFGAGSRLTVL.

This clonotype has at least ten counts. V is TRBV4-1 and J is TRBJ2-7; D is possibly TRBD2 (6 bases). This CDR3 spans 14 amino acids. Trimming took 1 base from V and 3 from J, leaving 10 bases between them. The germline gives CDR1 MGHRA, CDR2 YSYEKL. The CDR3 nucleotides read TGCGCCAGCAGCCAAGTTCCTAGCGTCTACGAGCAGTACTTC. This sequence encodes CASSQVPSVYEQYF.